This T cell receptor (beta chain) is from a study of blood T cell repertoires in COVID-19. Germline CDR1 SEHNR, CDR2 FQNEAQ (reference sequence). The CDR3 length is 16 residues. V dropped 4 bases and J dropped 1 base, with 16 bases sitting between them. Authors' processing steps: The authors estimated nucleated cell counts from reference gene primer amplification. Sequencing used immunoSEQ multiplex PCR; TCRdb keeps in-frame clones, though not all of them. V and J calls and clone size come straight from that table; D and trimming were deduced from the DNA. The repertoire holds roughly 120,000 clones, with 74% as singletons.

Source material: peripheral blood. This clonotype was sampled from a man at least 80 years old with COVID-19, enrolled during active disease. The gene calls are TRBV7-9 and TRBJ1-1; D perhaps matches TRBD1 (5 bases). Here the CDR3 DNA reads TGTGCCAGCAGCTCTCAAGTTCGACAGAAGAACACTGAAGCTTTCTTT. This gives the protein CASSSQVRQKNTEAFF.